This T cell receptor (beta chain) stems from a study of CD8 T cells in ankylosing spondylitis. Study results and limitations: Disease-linked clones proved CD8+ and comparatively uncommon in peripheral blood. Certain motif variants had earlier been reported in reactive arthritis synovial fluid and blood. Matched ankylosing spondylitis synovial fluid reportedly showed significant enrichment of disease-linked clones.

As for this clonotype: Antigen unknown.

Researchers built TCR beta libraries using quantitative 5'-RACE with molecular barcodes. TCRdb fed the 5' RACE reads into MiXCR, producing one record per CDR3 protein. The sample shows about 300,000 distinct CDR3 sequences, roughly 20% of them seen only once. J was trimmed by 4 bases and V by 2 bases; bases with no gene match: 6. The CDR3 is made up of 15 amino acids. Germline assignment: CDR1 SGHKS and CDR2 YYEKEE (reference sequence). The chain combines TRBV5-5 with TRBJ2-1, with 7 positions matching TRBD1. The source material was blood, either unsorted or a sorted T cell fraction (not recorded which). The clonotype comes from a female donor with ankylosing spondylitis or in good health (not recorded which). The CDR3 region is CASSLSPGQYNEQFF. The DNA of the CDR3 is TGTGCCAGCAGCTTAAGCCCGGGACAGTACAATGAGCAGTTCTTC.